This T cell receptor (beta chain) was captured by sequencing in a study of shared clonotypes between healthy human individuals. Profiled with immunoSEQ multiplex PCR; TCRdb holds only in-frame clones, not every one. This sample has 730,000 or so clones; 72% occur once, and the top ten carry less than 2%. Everyone who donated was a Caucasian adult who lived in Nashville, Tennessee. With regard to this clone: Its antigen is unidentified.

General study points: For sorted subsets, rarefaction showed incomplete sequencing despite large depth.

With 6 bases removed from V and 4 bases from J, the gap between germline ends came to 15 bases. CDR1 and CDR2 from the germline V gene are MDHEN and SYDVKM. This CDR3 has 14 amino acids. The sequencing sample was made of memory CD4+ T cells sorted from blood. The sample's subset: CD45RA-negative fraction. The clonotype originates from a woman aged 25 to 39 in good health. The V gene is TRBV28, the J gene TRBJ1-2; D gene ambiguous. The CDR3 loop is CASRTIADVYGYTF. The CDR3 nucleotides read TGTGCCAGCAGGACCATCGCGGACGTCTATGGCTACACCTTC.